The rows below give T cell receptor beta chains drawn from one sample of a study of human T cells and chemical hapten exposure. TCRdb independently ran MiXCR on the RACE reads; one entry per CDR3 protein. This table holds some 39,000 distinct CDR3 sequences, 9.5% found once. The starting material was whole blood, obtained in connection with sensitization to the hapten diphenylcyclopropenone (DPC). Source of these receptors: a man over 45 with alopecia areata. Some clones in this sample may be carry-over from other donors' samples. The CDR3 runs from the conserved cysteine through the conserved F or W. The D gene is left open where the match is weak. Clone size, where shown, is once, few, many, or a class for clones that have expanded.

TRBD2	TRBV5-1	many	TRBJ2-2	CASSSRGSLNTGELFF	TGCGCCAGCAGCTCGCGGGGGAGCCTAAACACCGGGGAGCTGTTTTTT
-	TRBV29-1	-	TRBJ2-1	CSVVLGYRAAYNEQFF	TGCAGCGTTGTACTGGGATACAGGGCCGCCTACAATGAGCAGTTCTTC
-	TRBV7-2	many	TRBJ2-5	CASSSLSEGETQYF	TGTGCCAGCAGCTCCCTCAGCGAGGGGGAGACCCAGTACTTC
-	TRBV12-5	many	TRBJ2-1	CASGLDTDYYSWQFF	TGTGCTAGTGGTTTGGACACGGACTACTACAGTTGGCAGTTCTTC
TRBD1	TRBV28	few	TRBJ2-5	CASRRPTGIETQYF	TGTGCCAGCAGACGCCCGACAGGGATAGAGACCCAGTACTTC
-	TRBV24-1	few	TRBJ2-5	CATSAVGPQETQYF	TGTGCCACCAGTGCCGTAGGACCCCAAGAGACCCAGTACTTC
-	TRBV12-3/TRBV12-4	many	TRBJ2-5	CASSRGRGETQYF	TGTGCCAGCAGTAGGGGGAGAGGGGAGACCCAGTACTTC
TRBD2	TRBV29-1	many	TRBJ2-1	CSVGLAGRYNEQFF	TGCAGCGTTGGCCTAGCGGGGAGATACAATGAGCAGTTCTTC
-	TRBV28	-	TRBJ2-5	CASRSSGVLETQYF	TGTGCCAGCAGGTCCTCCGGAGTGTTAGAGACCCAGTACTTC
-	TRBV7-3	many	TRBJ1-2	CASSLDGNYGYTF	TGTGCCAGCAGCTTAGACGGAAACTATGGCTACACCTTC
-	TRBV29-1	few	TRBJ2-1	CSVDGASYNEQFF	TGCAGCGTTGACGGTGCTAGTTACAATGAGCAGTTCTTC
-	TRBV25-1	many	TRBJ1-1	CASSGQLEAFF	TGTGCCAGCAGTGGGCAGCTTGAAGCTTTCTTT
-	TRBV4-2	many	TRBJ2-5	CASSQRSRSQETQYF	TGTGCCAGCAGCCAAAGAAGCCGGAGCCAAGAGACCCAGTACTTC
TRBD1	TRBV12-5	many	TRBJ1-1	CASGSSMTGSTEAFF	TGTGCTAGTGGTTCGAGCATGACAGGGAGCACTGAAGCTTTCTTT
TRBD2	TRBV3-1	many	TRBJ2-1	CASDGGGWNGHEQFF	TGTGCCAGCGATGGCGGGGGGTGGAATGGCCATGAGCAGTTCTTC
-	TRBV18	many	TRBJ1-1	CASSPIQGMNTEAFF	TGTGCCAGCTCACCAATTCAGGGGATGAACACTGAAGCTTTCTTT
-	TRBV4-1	-	TRBJ1-5	CASSQDPVVNQPQHF	TGCGCCAGCAGCCAAGATCCGGTAGTCAATCAGCCCCAGCATTTT
TRBD1	TRBV3-1	-	TRBJ1-1	CASSYRLTGGTEAFF	TGTGCCAGCAGCTACCGCCTAACAGGGGGCACTGAAGCTTTCTTT
-	TRBV20-1	-	TRBJ2-5	CSARQYQETQYF	TGCAGTGCTAGACAGTACCAAGAGACCCAGTACTTC
-	TRBV11-3	many	TRBJ1-1	CASSLAPDTEAFF	TGTGCCAGCAGCTTAGCCCCCGACACTGAAGCTTTCTTT
-	TRBV29-1	many	TRBJ2-3	CSVEDSTDTQYF	TGCAGCGTTGAGGACAGCACAGATACGCAGTATTTT
-	TRBV2	once	TRBJ2-7	CASRTTLYEQYF	TGTGCCAGCAGGACGACCCTCTACGAGCAGTACTTC